This TCR beta chain emerged from a study of shared clonotypes between healthy human individuals. Study background: The donors, a couple of women and a few men, were aged 18 to 49.

Partitioning of CD4+ cells yielded a CD45RA+ naive subset and a CD45RA-negative memory subset. Generated by immunoSEQ multiplex PCR, the TCRdb table keeps only in-frame clones and is missing some. The sample holds around 2.1 million clones, 90% to 96% seen once. As for this clone: Its antigen is currently unknown.

General study findings and limits: Among non-shared clonotypes, generation probabilities were lower than among those shared by all four donors. Compared with memory subsets, naive subsets generally had larger estimated richness.

CDR1 and CDR2 (germline): SGHRS, YFSETQ. V shed 4 bases and J shed 0 bases, with 10 bases lying between them. The CDR3 is made up of 14 amino acids. This chain uses TRBV5-1 with TRBJ1-1; possible D gene TRBD1, 5 bases. Input material: naive CD4+ T cells sorted from blood. Subset specified: CD45RA+ positively selected. The source is a man aged 18-30 years in good health. CDR3: CASSDEGLNTEAFF. The CDR3 DNA follows: TGCGCCAGCAGCGATGAGGGACTGAACACTGAAGCTTTCTTT.